This T cell receptor (beta chain) was documented in a study of tissue T cells after allogeneic stem cell transplantation (dated by TCRdb to between 2021 and 2023). Regarding the complete study: Several adult allo-HCT recipients with steroid-refractory GVHD were prospectively enrolled in a research-autopsy study over a roughly three-year period. All GVHD patients received grafts from donors, four unmodified and three CD34-selected to deplete T cells. Gastrointestinal GVHD was present in all GVHD patients, several lines of GVHD-directed therapy were administered to all GVHD patients, and skin involvement was additionally present in roughly 5 GVHD patients. Roughly 5 GVHD patients had pre-transplant PBMCs available, and those PBMCs were of recipient origin. For viably preserved blood and marrow, CD3+ T cells were flow-sorted when cell numbers allowed, whereas DNA was extracted directly from smaller samples. The study profiled TCR beta repertoires in many tissues obtained from research autopsies of patients with and without GVHD, and also in mouse models of GVHD. The human part of the study was a prospective observational study with no blinding and no randomization. What the work shows at the level of the full study, not this receptor alone: Only a few T cell clones appeared in more than one patient, yet motif-based clustering showed tissue-specific repertoire signatures that were shared between patients. In both patients and mice, only a limited portion of the TCR repertoire detected in tissues was captured by blood and spleen T cells. Sampling depth was acknowledged as a limitation, and the patient cohort was both small and clinically heterogeneous. Within patients, how anatomically similar the tissues were was a key factor in shaping TCR repertoire composition, regardless of disease or transplant status. The study did not establish which tissue TCRs were alloreactive or antigen-specific, and some clones may have been host cells that persisted.

The time point label, read with the paper, signifies: recipient (host-origin) PBMCs collected before allo-HCT. Libraries were built with the immunoSEQ multiplex PCR assay. TCRbeta CDR3 sequencing was performed at survey depth by Adaptive Biotechnologies, and CDR3 sequences, V/J genes, productive frequency and template counts were reported. TCR beta CDR3 regions were amplified from genomic DNA instead of RNA. The source study handled its data this way. Pairwise repertoire overlap between tissues was quantified with Jensen-Shannon divergence, where 1 means complete divergence and 0 identical. Tissues were clustered by single-linkage agglomerative hierarchical clustering of pairwise JSD values and displayed as dendrograms. GLIPH2 was run on all patient samples with simulation_depth 1000, kmer_min_depth 3, cdr3_length_cutoff 8, keeping groups with more than two unique CDR3s. A standardized tissue-overlap score was generated by extrapolating Jaccard GLIPH-group overlap across patients to a standard repertoire size of 1000 clones. Associations of diversity with clinical or experimental variables used linear mixed-effect models with tissue fixed effects and individual random effects. TCRdb's version of the immuneACCESS table is confined to in-frame rearrangements and falls short of the full clone set. An unresolved V gene accounts for under half of the shortfall where checked; the remainder is of unknown origin. V, J and clone size derive from that table, while D and trimming were established from the DNA sequence. This sample gives roughly 42,000 clones in total; roughly 90% of them show up just once. The ten biggest clones cover about 3.8% of the sample.

As concerns this clone: Its antigen remains undetermined. One base away there is no much larger clone; base qualities are not given.

V trim: 3 bases; J trim: 3 bases; unmatched bases: 6. The germline V gene sets CDR1 to MDHEN and CDR2 to SYDVKM. Reading from cysteine to phenylalanine, the CDR3 counts 16 amino acids. The only DNA kept is the CDR3, 48 bases in frame from the first base. The chain is made from TRBV28 and TRBJ2-7, with 12 central nucleotides matching TRBD2. The source was blood, collected before transplantation. The TCR was taken from a woman aged 35 to 70 who later had graft-versus-host disease after an allogeneic stem cell transplant. The CDR3 loop reads CASSFGSTSGSYEQYF. The DNA sequence is given as TGTGCCAGCAGTTTTGGGTCGACTAGCGGGAGCTACGAGCAGTACTTC.